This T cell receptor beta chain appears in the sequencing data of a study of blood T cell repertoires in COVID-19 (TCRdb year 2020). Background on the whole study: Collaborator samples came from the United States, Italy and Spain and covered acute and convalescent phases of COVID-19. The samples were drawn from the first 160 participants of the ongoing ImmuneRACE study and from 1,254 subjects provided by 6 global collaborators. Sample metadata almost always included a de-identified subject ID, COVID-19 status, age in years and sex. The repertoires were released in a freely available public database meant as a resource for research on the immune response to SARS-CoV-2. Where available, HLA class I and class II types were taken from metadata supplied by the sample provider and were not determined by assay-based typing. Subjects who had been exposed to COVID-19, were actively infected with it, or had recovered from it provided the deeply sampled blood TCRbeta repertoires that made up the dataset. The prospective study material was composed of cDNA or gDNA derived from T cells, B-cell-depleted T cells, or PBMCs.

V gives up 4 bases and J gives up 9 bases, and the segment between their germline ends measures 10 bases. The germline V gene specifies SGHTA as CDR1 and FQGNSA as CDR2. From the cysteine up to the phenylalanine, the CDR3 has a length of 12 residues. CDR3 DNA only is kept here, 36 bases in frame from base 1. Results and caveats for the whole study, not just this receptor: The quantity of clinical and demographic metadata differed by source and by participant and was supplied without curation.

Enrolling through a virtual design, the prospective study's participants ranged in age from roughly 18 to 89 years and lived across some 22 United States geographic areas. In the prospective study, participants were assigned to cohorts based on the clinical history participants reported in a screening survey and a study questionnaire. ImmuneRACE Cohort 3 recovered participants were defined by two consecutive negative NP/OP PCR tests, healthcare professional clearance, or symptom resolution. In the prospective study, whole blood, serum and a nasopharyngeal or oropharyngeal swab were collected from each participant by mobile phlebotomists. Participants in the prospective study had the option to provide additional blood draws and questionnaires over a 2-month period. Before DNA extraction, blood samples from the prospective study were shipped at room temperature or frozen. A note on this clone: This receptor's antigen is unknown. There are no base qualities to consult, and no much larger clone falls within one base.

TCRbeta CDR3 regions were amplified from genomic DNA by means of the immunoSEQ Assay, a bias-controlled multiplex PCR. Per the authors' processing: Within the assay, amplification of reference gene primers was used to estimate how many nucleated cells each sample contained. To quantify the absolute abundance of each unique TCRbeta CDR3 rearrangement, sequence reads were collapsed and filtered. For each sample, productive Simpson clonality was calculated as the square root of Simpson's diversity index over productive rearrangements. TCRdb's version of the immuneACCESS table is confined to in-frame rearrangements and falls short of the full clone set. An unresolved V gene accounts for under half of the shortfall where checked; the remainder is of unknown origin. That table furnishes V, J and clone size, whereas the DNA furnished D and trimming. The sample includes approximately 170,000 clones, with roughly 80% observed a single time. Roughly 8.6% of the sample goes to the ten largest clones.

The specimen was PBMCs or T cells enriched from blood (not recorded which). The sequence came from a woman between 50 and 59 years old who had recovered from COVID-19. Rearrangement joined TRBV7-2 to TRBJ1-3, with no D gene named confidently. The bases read TGTGCCAGCAGCTCCGCGCGCGGCACCATATATTTT. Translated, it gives CASSSARGTIYF.